This T cell receptor beta chain was observed in a study of T-cell reconstitution after alpha-beta-depleted transplantation in children. General study points: Approximately two months post-transplant, alpha-beta T cells reportedly originated from several hundred expanded graft clones.

Unique molecular identifiers were built into the TCRbeta library. Each CDR3 protein gets one entry after TCRdb re-called the PCR reads with MiXCR. The sample records around 420,000 distinct CDR3 sequences, around 15% being singletons. This CDR3 contains 15 residues. Germline V gene lookup returns CDR1 SGHTA and CDR2 FQGNSA. V shed 3 bases and J 6 bases; nucleotides not matched to a gene: 9. The count of this clonotype is one. What it binds is not known. The chain carries TRBV7-2 and TRBJ2-7, with 9 bases identical to TRBD1. The input for sequencing was PBMCs, mostly from graft donor cells, taken 360 days after TCRalphabeta/CD19-depleted stem cell transplant. The TCR originated in a boy under two years old who had a stem cell transplant for Wiskott-Aldrich syndrome, so the T cells may come from the graft donor. The CDR3 spells CASSLGGQGKGEQYF. DNA of the CDR3: TGTGCCAGCAGCTTGGGGGGACAGGGTAAAGGCGAGCAGTACTTC.